These T cell receptor beta chains were read from a single sample in a study of cytomegalovirus exposure and HLA in healthy donors. Profiled with immunoSEQ multiplex PCR; TCRdb holds only in-frame clones, not every one. The table includes 100,000 to 130,000 clones, 90% to 97% detected once. The sample taken for sequencing was PBMCs. These receptors all come from a woman aged 18-35 years in good health and CMV-seronegative. Both conserved end residues are part of each CDR3. The D gene is left open where the match is weak. Not every row has a clone size; where given, it reads once, few, many or a size class.

D gene: -
J gene: TRBJ1-5
V gene: TRBV5-6
clone size: -
CDR3 DNA: TGTGCCAGCAGCCGACGACAGGTAGCAGGCAATCAGCCCCAGCATTTT
CDR3 protein: CASSRRQVAGNQPQHF

D gene: TRBD1
J gene: TRBJ1-1
V gene: TRBV5-1
clone size: -
CDR3 DNA: TGCGCCAGCAGCCTAAGGACAGGGAGCGGCACTGAAGCTTTCTTT
CDR3 protein: CASSLRTGSGTEAFF

D gene: TRBD1
J gene: TRBJ2-7
V gene: TRBV29-1
clone size: -
CDR3 DNA: TGCAGCGTTGAAGACAACTCACAGGGGTTCTCCTACGAGCAGTACTTC
CDR3 protein: CSVEDNSQGFSYEQYF

D gene: TRBD1
J gene: TRBJ1-5
V gene: TRBV10-3
clone size: -
CDR3 DNA: TGTGCCATCAGTGAAGGGACAGGGGGCAATCAGCCCCAGCATTTT
CDR3 protein: CAISEGTGGNQPQHF

D gene: -
J gene: TRBJ2-7
V gene: TRBV2
clone size: once
CDR3 DNA: TGTGCCAGCAAGACTCACCACCAGGGGTCTGGCTACGAGCAGTACTTC
CDR3 protein: CASKTHHQGSGYEQYF

D gene: -
J gene: TRBJ2-7
V gene: TRBV6-6
clone size: once
CDR3 DNA: TGTGCCAGCGCCTCCGGGTGGTACGAGCAGTACTTC
CDR3 protein: CASASGWYEQYF

D gene: -
J gene: TRBJ1-2
V gene: TRBV6-5
clone size: -
CDR3 DNA: TGTGCCAGCAGTTACGGGCAGAACTATGGCTACACCTTC
CDR3 protein: CASSYGQNYGYTF

D gene: TRBD1
J gene: TRBJ2-7
V gene: TRBV25-1
clone size: -
CDR3 DNA: TGTGCCAGCAGTGATGTTGGACAGGGAAAATACGAGCAGTACTTC
CDR3 protein: CASSDVGQGKYEQYF

D gene: TRBD2
J gene: TRBJ2-7
V gene: TRBV5-1
clone size: -
CDR3 DNA: TGCGCCAGCAGCTTGGAAGCACCTGTACTGCCGGGGGGGCCCTACGAGCAGTACTTC
CDR3 protein: CASSLEAPVLPGGPYEQYF

D gene: TRBD1
J gene: TRBJ1-2
V gene: TRBV29-1
clone size: -
CDR3 DNA: TGCAGCGTTGTGGGACAGCAGACGGGTGGCTACACCTTC
CDR3 protein: CSVVGQQTGGYTF

D gene: -
J gene: TRBJ1-3
V gene: TRBV19
clone size: -
CDR3 DNA: TGTGCCAGTAGTTTTCGGGGAAGCTCTGGAAACACCATATATTTT
CDR3 protein: CASSFRGSSGNTIYF

D gene: -
J gene: TRBJ2-3
V gene: TRBV7-9
clone size: -
CDR3 DNA: TGTGCCAGCAGCTTAGCATCGGCAGATACGCAGTATTTT
CDR3 protein: CASSLASADTQYF

D gene: -
J gene: TRBJ1-5
V gene: TRBV7-8
clone size: -
CDR3 DNA: TGTGCCAGCACCCGAGGACAAACGCATCAGCCCCAGCATTTT
CDR3 protein: CASTRGQTHQPQHF

D gene: -
J gene: TRBJ1-1
V gene: TRBV7-6
clone size: -
CDR3 DNA: TGTGCCAGCAGCCCACCCCGGGCCGAGGGAACTGAAGCTTTCTTT
CDR3 protein: CASSPPRAEGTEAFF

D gene: -
J gene: TRBJ1-5
V gene: TRBV7-9
clone size: -
CDR3 DNA: TGTGCCAGCAGCTTAGGACAGAACTCCAATCAGCCCCAGCATTTT
CDR3 protein: CASSLGQNSNQPQHF

D gene: -
J gene: TRBJ2-5
V gene: TRBV9
clone size: -
CDR3 DNA: TGTGCCAGCAGCGGACGGGGAACAGGGAGTATAGAGACCCAGTACTTC
CDR3 protein: CASSGRGTGSIETQYF

D gene: -
J gene: TRBJ2-5
V gene: TRBV9
clone size: -
CDR3 DNA: TGTGCCAGCAGCGCGACAATTTCCGGGACACTCAAAGAGACCCAGTACTTC
CDR3 protein: CASSATISGTLKETQYF

D gene: TRBD1
J gene: TRBJ2-5
V gene: TRBV4-3
clone size: -
CDR3 DNA: TGCGCCAGCAGCCAAGTCTGGACAGGACGGGAGACCCAGTACTTC
CDR3 protein: CASSQVWTGRETQYF

D gene: -
J gene: TRBJ2-5
V gene: TRBV5-1
clone size: -
CDR3 DNA: TGCGCCAGCAGCTTAAGTGGACAGCAAGAGACCCAGTACTTC
CDR3 protein: CASSLSGQQETQYF

D gene: -
J gene: TRBJ1-5
V gene: TRBV5-3
clone size: -
CDR3 DNA: TGTGCCAGAAGCTTGTCTCCAGGTCGTTTGTCGGTAGAGCCCCAGCATTTT
CDR3 protein: CARSLSPGRLSVEPQHF

D gene: -
J gene: TRBJ1-1
V gene: TRBV7-9
clone size: -
CDR3 DNA: TGTGCCAGCAGCTCCCTAGGTAAATTACTGAACACTGAAGCTTTCTTT
CDR3 protein: CASSSLGKLLNTEAFF

D gene: -
J gene: TRBJ1-1
V gene: TRBV5-8
clone size: -
CDR3 DNA: TGTGCCAGCAGCTTGCGTAGGACCCTAACAAACGGGGACACTGAAGCTTTCTTT
CDR3 protein: CASSLRRTLTNGDTEAFF

D gene: -
J gene: TRBJ1-2
V gene: TRBV28
clone size: -
CDR3 DNA: TGTGCCGCCAGCACTTTCCCGTCCCGAGGCAACGACCTCATCTTC
CDR3 protein: CAASTFPSRGNDLIF

D gene: TRBD1
J gene: TRBJ2-7
V gene: TRBV25-1
clone size: -
CDR3 DNA: TGTGCCAGCAGTAAGGGACAGCCTCCCTACGAGCAGTACTTC
CDR3 protein: CASSKGQPPYEQYF

D gene: TRBD1
J gene: TRBJ1-6
V gene: TRBV5-6
clone size: -
CDR3 DNA: TGTGCCAGCAGCTCGACAGGGAAGGGATCACCCCTCCACTTT
CDR3 protein: CASSSTGKGSPLHF

D gene: -
J gene: TRBJ2-1
V gene: TRBV15
clone size: once
CDR3 DNA: TGTGCCACGGTGTCAACCGCGAATAAAGGGGATGAGCAGTTCTTC
CDR3 protein: CATVSTANKGDEQFF

D gene: TRBD1
J gene: TRBJ1-4
V gene: TRBV18
clone size: -
CDR3 DNA: TGTGCCAGCTCACCGGGGGACAGACCTAATGAAAAACTGTTTTTT
CDR3 protein: CASSPGDRPNEKLFF

D gene: -
J gene: TRBJ2-2
V gene: TRBV7-6
clone size: -
CDR3 DNA: TGTGCCAGCAGCTTACGCAGGGAAACCGGGGAGCTGTTTTTT
CDR3 protein: CASSLRRETGELFF

D gene: TRBD2
J gene: TRBJ2-1
V gene: TRBV7-9
clone size: -
CDR3 DNA: TGTGCCAGCAGCTGGATAGCGGGGGGACTGAGGAATGAGCAGTTCTTC
CDR3 protein: CASSWIAGGLRNEQFF

D gene: -
J gene: TRBJ2-1
V gene: TRBV4-2
clone size: -
CDR3 DNA: TGTGCCAGCAGCCTAACCAGGGGCTCCCTGGGTGAGCAGTTCTTC
CDR3 protein: CASSLTRGSLGEQFF

D gene: -
J gene: TRBJ2-5
V gene: TRBV11-3
clone size: -
CDR3 DNA: TGTGCCAGCAGCTTAGTCTTCGGAGAGACCCAGTACTTC
CDR3 protein: CASSLVFGETQYF

D gene: -
J gene: TRBJ2-7
V gene: TRBV27
clone size: -
CDR3 DNA: TGTGCCAGCAGTTTTTTGAGAAGCGACGAGCAGTACTTC
CDR3 protein: CASSFLRSDEQYF

D gene: TRBD1
J gene: TRBJ2-3
V gene: TRBV2
clone size: -
CDR3 DNA: TGTGCCAGCAGCGACACAGGGGGCAACGCAGATACGCAGTATTTT
CDR3 protein: CASSDTGGNADTQYF

D gene: TRBD2
J gene: TRBJ2-5
V gene: TRBV18
clone size: -
CDR3 DNA: TGTGCCAGCTCACCAAGGACTAGCGGGGGCGAGACCCAGTACTTC
CDR3 protein: CASSPRTSGGETQYF

D gene: -
J gene: TRBJ2-6
V gene: TRBV27
clone size: -
CDR3 DNA: TGTGCCAGCAGTTTATACAGCTCTGGGGCCAACGTCCTGACTTTC
CDR3 protein: CASSLYSSGANVLTF

D gene: TRBD2
J gene: TRBJ2-7
V gene: TRBV28
clone size: once
CDR3 DNA: TGTGCCAGCAGTTTTTGGCGGGGGGACGGATACGAGCAGTACTTC
CDR3 protein: CASSFWRGDGYEQYF

D gene: -
J gene: TRBJ1-1
V gene: TRBV5-4
clone size: -
CDR3 DNA: TGTGCCAGCAGCTCCCGGTTGAGCACTGAAGCTTTCTTT
CDR3 protein: CASSSRLSTEAFF

D gene: TRBD2
J gene: TRBJ2-3
V gene: TRBV9
clone size: -
CDR3 DNA: TGTGCCAGCAGTTCACTAGCGGGGGGGTTGCCAGATACGCAGTATTTT
CDR3 protein: CASSSLAGGLPDTQYF

D gene: -
J gene: TRBJ1-1
V gene: TRBV6-6
clone size: -
CDR3 DNA: TGTGCCAGCAATTTCGCCGCCGGCGGGACTGAAGCTTTCTTT
CDR3 protein: CASNFAAGGTEAFF

D gene: TRBD1
J gene: TRBJ2-7
V gene: TRBV7-2
clone size: -
CDR3 DNA: TGTGCCAGCAGCTTAGGGGGACAGCCCTACGAGCAGTACTTC
CDR3 protein: CASSLGGQPYEQYF

D gene: TRBD1
J gene: TRBJ2-1
V gene: TRBV4-1
clone size: once
CDR3 DNA: TGCGCCAGCAGCCGACCCGACAGGGGTAGATTATTCAATGAGCAGTTCTTC
CDR3 protein: CASSRPDRGRLFNEQFF

D gene: -
J gene: TRBJ2-3
V gene: TRBV9
clone size: -
CDR3 DNA: TGTGCCAGCAGCGTAGGCGGGGCCCCCACAGATACGCAGTATTTT
CDR3 protein: CASSVGGAPTDTQYF

D gene: TRBD1
J gene: TRBJ2-1
V gene: TRBV10-3
clone size: -
CDR3 DNA: TGTGCCATCAGGGGGTTAGGGGGCGAGGATGAGCAGTTCTTC
CDR3 protein: CAIRGLGGEDEQFF

D gene: -
J gene: TRBJ1-2
V gene: TRBV4-2
clone size: -
CDR3 DNA: TGTGCCAGCAGCCAAGCCACCGGGAAAAATTCTAACTATGGCTACACCTTC
CDR3 protein: CASSQATGKNSNYGYTF

D gene: TRBD2
J gene: TRBJ2-2
V gene: TRBV15
clone size: -
CDR3 DNA: TGTGCCACCAGCAGAGATCTAGCGGGGGGATCCACCGGGGAGCTGTTTTTT
CDR3 protein: CATSRDLAGGSTGELFF

D gene: -
J gene: TRBJ1-1
V gene: TRBV7-8
clone size: -
CDR3 DNA: TGTGCCGGCAAAGTCGGTCCGGACACTGAAGCTTTCTTT
CDR3 protein: CAGKVGPDTEAFF

D gene: -
J gene: TRBJ2-5
V gene: TRBV15
clone size: -
CDR3 DNA: TGTGCCACCAGCAGAGTGGAACAGGAGACCCAGTACTTC
CDR3 protein: CATSRVEQETQYF

D gene: -
J gene: TRBJ1-1
V gene: TRBV29-1
clone size: -
CDR3 DNA: TGCAGCGTTGAACTCACAAGGGGGGGCACTGAAGCTTTCTTT
CDR3 protein: CSVELTRGGTEAFF

D gene: -
J gene: TRBJ1-2
V gene: TRBV7-9
clone size: -
CDR3 DNA: TGTGCCAGCAGCCCGACTCCCAATGGCTACACCTTC
CDR3 protein: CASSPTPNGYTF

D gene: -
J gene: TRBJ2-3
V gene: TRBV9
clone size: -
CDR3 DNA: TGTGCCAGCAGCGTAGGAGGATCCACAGATACGCAGTATTTT
CDR3 protein: CASSVGGSTDTQYF

D gene: TRBD2
J gene: TRBJ2-7
V gene: TRBV15
clone size: -
CDR3 DNA: TGTGCCACCAGCAGTCGGGAGGGTTTCTACGAGCAGTACTTC
CDR3 protein: CATSSREGFYEQYF

D gene: TRBD1
J gene: TRBJ1-2
V gene: TRBV18
clone size: -
CDR3 DNA: TGTGCCAGCTCACCGACAGGACAGGACTATGGCTACACCTTC
CDR3 protein: CASSPTGQDYGYTF

D gene: TRBD1
J gene: TRBJ2-5
V gene: TRBV19
clone size: -
CDR3 DNA: TGTGCCAGTAGCGGCGGGGGACAGGGAAAAGAGACCCAGTACTTC
CDR3 protein: CASSGGGQGKETQYF

D gene: TRBD1
J gene: TRBJ1-2
V gene: TRBV18
clone size: -
CDR3 DNA: TGTGCCAGCTCACCAGGGACAGGGGTAGACTATGGCTACACCTTC
CDR3 protein: CASSPGTGVDYGYTF

D gene: -
J gene: TRBJ1-2
V gene: TRBV14
clone size: -
CDR3 DNA: TGTGCCAGCAGCCAACTCCAACAGGTCGGCTATGGCTACACCTTC
CDR3 protein: CASSQLQQVGYGYTF

D gene: TRBD1
J gene: TRBJ2-7
V gene: TRBV19
clone size: -
CDR3 DNA: TGTGCCAGTAGTGCGACGGGACAGGGGTTCCACTACGAGCAGTACTTC
CDR3 protein: CASSATGQGFHYEQYF

D gene: -
J gene: TRBJ2-2
V gene: TRBV7-3
clone size: -
CDR3 DNA: TGTGCCAGCAGCTTTATACAGGTTCGTACTCTAAGGGCGGACGGGGAGCTGTTTTTT
CDR3 protein: CASSFIQVRTLRADGELFF